These 32 T cell receptor beta chains came from one sample sequenced in a study of chronic HIV infection and antiretroviral therapy (dated by TCRdb to between 2015 and 2017). The protocol used for the library was 5' RACE. The run used an Illumina MiSeq. TCRdb's own reprocessing of the public reads used fastp at Q25 and MiXCR and kept productive beta chains. Rows are unified per CDR3 protein, each entry keeping the most common DNA and genes. The sample table holds 30,000 or so distinct CDR3 sequences, of which roughly 9.1% were seen once. Jointly, the top ten make up roughly 2.7% of the sample. The sequencing sample was made of peripheral blood. The receptor source for this set is an adult who had HIV and had not received antiretroviral therapy, or was an uninfected healthy control (not recorded which).

In the case of this clonotype: At one end, the junction sequence differs from germline, possibly due to a read error. Here the CDR3 reads CASSAHLRRAKKIQYF. The CDR3, as DNA: TGTGCCAGCAGTGCACACCTCAGGAGAGCCAAAAAAATTCAGTACTTC. This chain connects TRBV6-2 or TRBV6-3 to TRBJ2-4, with no clear D. CDR3 length equals 16 residues. Germline CDR1 reads MNHEY; CDR2 reads SVGEGT.

This clonotype appeared many times. The gene calls are TRBV10-3 and TRBJ1-1; D is undetermined. V dropped 0 bases and J dropped 6 bases, with 8 bases sitting between them. Germline CDR1 is ENHRY and CDR2 is SYGVKD. The CDR3 consists of 13 residues. This chain's CDR3 is CAISESGLPEAFF. Written as DNA, the CDR3 is TGTGCCATCAGTGAGTCGGGTTTGCCTGAAGCTTTCTTT.

The V call is TRBV7-2, the J call TRBJ1-3; D may be TRBD1 (6 bases). V lost 5 bases, J lost 2 bases, and 10 bases lay in between. The germline V gene encodes CDR1 SGHTA and CDR2 FQGNSA. The CDR3 contains 14 residues. The CDR3 reads CASSNRVAGNTIYF. For the CDR3, the DNA is TGTGCCAGCAGCAACAGGGTAGCTGGAAACACCATATATTTT.

This rearrangement joins TRBV5-5 to TRBJ2-7; 7 positions agree with TRBD1. The CDR3 extends over 13 amino acids. Losses at the gene ends were 4 bases for V and 3 bases for J; bases not matched to a gene: 4. CDR1 and CDR2 from the germline V gene are SGHKS and YYEKEE (reference sequence). The CDR3 DNA follows: TGTGCCAGCAGCACGGGACAGATCTACGAGCAGTACTTC. This gives the protein CASSTGQIYEQYF. Together with reference TRBV5-5 and TRBJ2-7, the CDR3 gives the full variable domain: DAGVTQSPTHLIKTRGQQVTLRCSPISGHKSVSWYQQVLGQGPQFIFQYYEKEERGRGNFPDRFSARQFPNYSSELNVNALLLGDSALYLCASSTGQIYEQYFGPGTRLTVT.

A few counts support this clonotype. The chain recombines TRBV20-1 with TRBJ1-1, with 8 bases fitting TRBD1. The V and J ends lost 4 bases and 1 base, in that order; junction bases with no gene match: 2. Germline assignment: CDR1 DFQATT and CDR2 SNEGSKA (reference sequence). This CDR3 has 13 amino acids. DNA for the CDR3: TGCAGTGCTAAAGACAGGGGGAACACTGAAGCTTTCTTT. Translation gives CSAKDRGNTEAFF.

This clonotype was seen many times. The chain employs TRBV29-1 and TRBJ2-1, with D possibly matching TRBD1 (6 bases). The CDR3 consists of 12 residues. The germline V and J ends were trimmed by 5 bases and 5 bases, with 10 bases remaining between them. The germline V gene has CDR1 SQVTM and CDR2 ANQGSEA. The CDR3 sequence is CSVSDSHNEQFF. CDR3 DNA: TGCAGCGTTTCGGACAGCCACAATGAGCAGTTCTTC.

In its sample, this clonotype was seen a few times. The chain has TRBV5-5 and TRBJ1-6, with D perhaps matching TRBD1 (6 bases). The CDR3 runs to 17 residues. The germline V gene encodes CDR1 SGHKS and CDR2 YYEKEE (reference sequence). V dropped 1 base and J dropped 8 bases, with 19 bases sitting between them. CDR3 region: CASSLSSWDKNYSPLHF. The CDR3 DNA reads as TGTGCCAGCAGCTTGTCGTCATGGGACAAGAATTATTCACCCCTCCACTTT.

The rearrangement links TRBV29-1 to TRBJ1-2, with TRBD1 matching over 7 bases. The J segment lost 0 bases and the V segment lost 4 bases, leaving 8 bases of the junction unmatched. CDR3 length equals 15 residues. CDR1 and CDR2 (germline): SQVTM, ANQGSEA. CDR3 sequence (DNA): TGCAGCGTTGCCCCTTGGACAGGAGCTAACTATGGCTACACCTTC. Translation: CSVAPWTGANYGYTF.

This clonotype has ten or more counts. The chain couples TRBV4-1 to TRBJ2-1; 9 bases map to TRBD2. CDR1 MGHRA and CDR2 YSYEKL come from the germline V gene. This CDR3 is built from 14 residues. V gave up 4 bases and J gave up 8 bases; unmatched junction bases: 6. For the CDR3, the DNA is TGCGCCAGCAGCCGAGTGCGGGAGGGCGATGAGCAGTTCTTC. Protein: CASSRVREGDEQFF.

This clonotype was recorded many times. The chain couples TRBV7-6 to TRBJ2-1; D call uncertain. Between the trimmed V and J ends, which lost 2 bases and 7 bases, there was a span of 6 bases. This CDR3 is built from 12 residues. The germline CDR1 and CDR2 sequences are SGHVS and FNYEAQ. CDR3 sequence reads: CASSLTSNEQFF. CDR3 DNA: TGTGCCAGCAGCTTAACCTCAAATGAGCAGTTCTTC. Variable domain in full (rest from reference TRBV7-6 and TRBJ2-1): GAGVSQSPRYKVTKRGQDVALRCDPISGHVSLYWYRQALGQGPEFLTYFNYEAQQDKSGLPNDRFSAERPEGSISTLTIQRTEQRDSAMYRCASSLTSNEQFFGPGTRLTVL.

Ten or more counts support this clonotype. The V call is TRBV27, the J call TRBJ2-1; TRBD1 matches at 9 bases. Looked up from germline, CDR1 is MNHEY and CDR2 is SMNVEV (reference sequence). Losses at the gene ends were 10 bases for V and 7 bases for J; bases not matched to a gene: 8. The CDR3 runs to 13 residues. This CDR3 is CATGQGMINEQFF. CDR3 sequence (DNA): TGTGCCACCGGACAGGGGATGATAAATGAGCAGTTCTTC.

V and J are TRBV6-1 and TRBJ1-5; tentative D call: TRBD1 (5 bases). The CDR3 has 15 amino acids. CDR1 and CDR2 (germline): MNHNS, SASEGT. Trimming pared 7 bases from V and 4 bases from J, leaving 17 bases between. The CDR3 DNA follows: TGTGCCAGCAAGGAATTGACGTCAGGGAATCAGCCCCAGCATTTT. Its translation: CASKELTSGNQPQHF.

This clonotype turned up a few times. The chain uses TRBV11-2 and TRBJ1-4; TRBD1 agrees at 8 bases. V dropped 2 bases and J dropped 5; count of bases not matched to a gene: 1. The CDR3 runs to 14 residues. Germline V gives CDR1 SGHAT, CDR2 FQNNGV. The CDR3 loop is CASSLQGANEKLFF. CDR3 DNA: TGTGCCAGCAGCTTACAGGGGGCGAATGAAAAACTGTTTTTT.

J is TRBJ2-3 and V is TRBV7-2; possibly TRBD2 for D (7 bases). The germline V gene encodes CDR1 SGHTA and CDR2 FQGNSA. This CDR3 comprises 15 residues. V was cut by 5 bases and J by 5 bases, with 17 bases left in between. CDR3 sequence reads: CASSRMGGGVDTQYF. The CDR3 DNA reads TGTGCCAGCAGCCGGATGGGGGGGGGCGTAGATACGCAGTATTTT.

Points on this clonotype: A single base separates this from a much larger clone, so it may be a read error. The CDR3 coding sequence is TGTGTCAGCAGTCCAGGGGGCGCCTACACCGGGGAGCTGTTTTTT. Its translation is CVSSPGGAYTGELFF. The chain links TRBV7-9 to TRBJ2-2; the match to TRBD1 covers 8 bases. Germline V gives CDR1 SEHNR, CDR2 FQNEAQ (reference sequence). The CDR3 is 15 residues long.

This clonotype was counted a few times. The chain has TRBV7-9 and TRBJ2-3; possibly TRBD1 or TRBD2 for D (6 bases each). Between the trimmed V and J ends, which lost 2 bases and 3 bases, there was a span of 9 bases. This CDR3 comprises 14 residues. Germline CDR1 reads SEHNR; CDR2 reads FQNEAQ (reference sequence). The DNA of the CDR3 is TGTGCCAGCAGCTTATCGGGGGCAACAGATACGCAGTATTTT. It specifies CASSLSGATDTQYF.

This clonotype appeared a few times. The chain recombines TRBV4-3 with TRBJ1-1; D uncertain. Germline-derived CDR1 and CDR2 are LGHNA and YSLEER. Deletions cut 3 bases from V and 1 base from J, with 6 bases between. The CDR3 has 13 residues. The CDR3 DNA sequence: TGCGCCAGCAGCCAGACACAGAACACTGAAGCTTTCTTT. The encoded protein is CASSQTQNTEAFF.

This chain joins TRBV6-5 and TRBJ2-3; tentatively, D is TRBD2 (7 bases). CDR1 and CDR2 from the germline V gene are MNHEY and SVGAGI. The CDR3 totals 17 residues. Trimming shortened V by 2 bases and J by 4 bases, and 19 bases separated the two germline ends. The CDR3 is CASSYTLFGGAADTQYF. CDR3 DNA: TGTGCCAGCAGTTACACCCTATTTGGGGGGGCGGCAGATACGCAGTATTTT.

This clonotype was recorded at least ten times. The chain carries TRBV20-1 and TRBJ2-7; 12 bases fit TRBD1. CDR3 length: 16 residues. V shed 0 bases, J shed 2 bases, and the junction held 5 bases outside the gene matches. Per germline, CDR1 DFQATT and CDR2 SNEGSKA (reference sequence). The CDR3 here is CSAREPGQGATYEQYF. The DNA for the CDR3 is TGCAGTGCTAGAGAACCGGGACAGGGGGCCACCTACGAGCAGTACTTC.

This clonotype was seen ten or more times. The rearrangement joins TRBV7-9 to TRBJ1-1; 10 nucleotides align to TRBD1. The CDR3 loop spans 15 amino acids. Trimming cost V 5 bases and J 5 bases; bases outside gene matches: 8. CDR1 SEHNR and CDR2 FQNEAQ come from the germline V gene (reference sequence). CDR3 loop: CASSHDRGRGTEAFF. The CDR3 nucleotides are TGTGCCAGCAGCCACGACAGGGGGCGAGGTACTGAAGCTTTCTTT.

Many counts were recorded for this clonotype. This chain links TRBV11-2 with TRBJ2-7, with D perhaps matching TRBD1 (5 bases). The CDR3 covers 14 residues. The V end lost 5 bases, the J end lost 7 bases, and 18 bases lay between the germline ends. The germline CDR1 and CDR2 sequences are SGHAT and FQNNGV. The CDR3 bases are TGTGCCAGCAGCCCTAAGGGGCTGGGGAAGGAGCAGTACTTC. This sequence encodes CASSPKGLGKEQYF. Variable domain in full (rest from reference TRBV11-2 and TRBJ2-7): EAGVAQSPRYKIIEKRQSVAFWCNPISGHATLYWYQQILGQGPKLLIQFQNNGVVDDSQLPKDRFSAERLKGVDSTLKIQPAKLEDSAVYLCASSPKGLGKEQYFGPGTRLTVT.

This clonotype was detected ten times or more. The chain combines TRBV29-1 with TRBJ2-1; D is unresolved. Trimming removed 7 bases at V and 9 bases at J, with 13 bases between. Per germline, CDR1 SQVTM and CDR2 ANQGSEA. This CDR3 is 11 amino acids long. The CDR3 is CSGSLGGEQFF. The DNA of the CDR3 is TGCAGCGGGTCCCTGGGTGGTGAGCAGTTCTTC.

This rearrangement joins TRBV29-1 to TRBJ1-2, with D possibly TRBD1 on 5 matching bases. The length of the CDR3 is 11 residues. V gave up 2 bases and J gave up 4 bases, with 5 bases separating them. Per germline, CDR1 SQVTM and CDR2 ANQGSEA. The CDR3 DNA follows: TGCAGCGTTGAACAGGGCTATGGCTACACCTTC. It is translated as CSVEQGYGYTF.

This chain uses TRBV10-3 with TRBJ2-7; 7 bases agree with TRBD2. The trim removed 0 bases at V and 5 bases at J, leaving 13 bases unmatched. CDR1 is ENHRY and CDR2 is SYGVKD in the germline V gene. The CDR3 extends over 17 amino acids. In DNA, the CDR3 is TGTGCCATCAGTGAGTCCCTCTTGGACGGGAGGCTTGACGAGCAGTACTTC. It codes for CAISESLLDGRLDEQYF.

This clonotype appeared a few times. This rearrangement joins TRBV29-1 to TRBJ2-7; 7 bases align to TRBD1. Per germline, CDR1 SQVTM and CDR2 ANQGSEA. The V gene end was trimmed by 6 bases and the J gene end by 1 base; junction bases not matched to a gene: 6. There are 13 residues in the CDR3. CDR3 amino acids: CSVRQGRSYEQYF. The CDR3 nucleotides read TGCAGCGTGAGACAGGGCCGATCCTACGAGCAGTACTTC.

In this sample, this clonotype turned up many times. The gene calls are TRBV2 and TRBJ2-5, with D possibly matching TRBD1 (6 bases). This CDR3 has 14 amino acids. The germline V gene encodes CDR1 SNHLY and CDR2 FYNNEI. Deletions cut 8 bases from V and 2 bases from J, with 15 bases between. DNA for the CDR3: TGTGCCAGCCCTGGATCGGACAGACAAGAGACCCAGTACTTC. This encodes CASPGSDRQETQYF.

This clonotype was found many times. The chain carries TRBV10-1 and TRBJ2-1, with TRBD1 as a possible D gene (6 bases). The CDR3 length is 13 residues. Germline V gene lookup returns CDR1 WNHNN and CDR2 SYGVQD (reference sequence). V lost 6 bases to trimming and J lost 10 bases, with 16 bases between them. The CDR3 protein is CASSPGQLEEQFF. CDR3 coding DNA: TGCGCCAGCAGCCCCGGACAGCTTGAAGAGCAGTTCTTC.

This chain uses TRBV19 with TRBJ1-5; D is undetermined. V dropped 5 bases and J dropped 8 bases, with 16 bases sitting between them. The CDR3 contains 14 residues. The germline CDR1 and CDR2 sequences are LNHDA and SQIVND (reference sequence). CDR3 DNA sequence: TGTGCCAGTAGTGAACTAGTGGATGTTAAGCCCCAGCATTTT. Its protein is CASSELVDVKPQHF.

The sample holds many counts of this clonotype. V gene TRBV2 combines with J gene TRBJ2-1; 8 bases are a match to TRBD1. Trimming at V came to 3 bases and at J to 8 bases, leaving 6 bases not matched to a gene. This CDR3 is built from 14 residues. Germline-derived CDR1 and CDR2 are SNHLY and FYNNEI. The CDR3 loop is CASSEGGQGYEQFF. The CDR3 bases are TGTGCCAGCAGTGAGGGAGGACAGGGCTATGAGCAGTTCTTC.

A few counts support this clonotype. The rearrangement joins TRBV4-2 to TRBJ1-2; D not certain. The V end was cut by 0 bases, the J end by 2 bases, with 10 bases between. Germline V gene data show CDR1 as LGHNA and CDR2 as YNFKEQ. The CDR3 length is 15 residues. The chain's CDR3 is CASSQDFTVNYGYTF. As DNA, the CDR3 is TGTGCCAGCAGCCAAGATTTCACGGTCAACTATGGCTACACCTTC.

This clonotype occurred many times. The chain employs TRBV6-5 and TRBJ2-5; D remains unclear. Germline CDR1 reads MNHEY; CDR2 reads SVGAGI. CDR3 size: 16 residues. With 0 bases removed from V and 1 base from J, the gap between germline ends came to 12 bases. In nucleotides, the CDR3 is TGTGCCAGCAGTTACTCGAAATGGCCTGTCCAAGAGACCCAGTACTTC. Protein: CASSYSKWPVQETQYF.

The DNA for the CDR3 is TGTGCCAGCAGTTTTCAGGCCACAGGGAATGGCTACACCTTC. Translation: CASSFQATGNGYTF. The chain combines TRBV12-3 or TRBV12-4 with TRBJ1-2; D is perhaps TRBD1 (6 bases). V gave up 3 bases and J gave up 6 bases, with 14 bases separating them. The CDR3 consists of 14 residues.